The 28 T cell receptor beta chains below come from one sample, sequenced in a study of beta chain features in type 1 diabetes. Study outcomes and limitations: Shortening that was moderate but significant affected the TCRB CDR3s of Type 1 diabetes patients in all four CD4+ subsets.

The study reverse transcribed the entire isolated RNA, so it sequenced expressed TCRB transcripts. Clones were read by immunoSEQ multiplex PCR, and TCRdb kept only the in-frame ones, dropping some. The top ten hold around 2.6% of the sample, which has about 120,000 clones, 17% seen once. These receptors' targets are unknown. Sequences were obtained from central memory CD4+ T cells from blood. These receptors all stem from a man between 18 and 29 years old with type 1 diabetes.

The CDR3 region is CASSVATGLLSGNTIYF. CDR3 nucleotides: TGTGCCAGCAGCGTAGCTACAGGACTCCTCTCTGGAAACACCATATATTTT. The chain recombines TRBV9 with TRBJ1-3; TRBD1 is a possible D gene (5 bases). The germline CDR1 and CDR2 sequences are SGDLS and YYNGEE. Trimming left V 0 bases short and J 0 bases short, with 13 bases between. The CDR3 has 17 amino acids.

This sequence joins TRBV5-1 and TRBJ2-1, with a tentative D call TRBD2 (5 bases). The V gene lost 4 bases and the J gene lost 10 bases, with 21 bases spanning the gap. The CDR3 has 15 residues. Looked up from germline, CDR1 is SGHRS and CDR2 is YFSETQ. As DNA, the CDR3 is TGCGCCAGCAGCCCGGCGGACTCGCGATTGGGGGAGCAGTTCTTC. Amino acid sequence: CASSPADSRLGEQFF.

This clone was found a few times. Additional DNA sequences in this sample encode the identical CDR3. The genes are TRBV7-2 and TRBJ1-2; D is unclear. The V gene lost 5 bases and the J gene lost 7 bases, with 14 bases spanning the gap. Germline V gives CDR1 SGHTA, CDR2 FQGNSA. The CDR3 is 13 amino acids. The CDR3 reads CASSKTGSSGYTF. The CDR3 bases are TGTGCCAGCAGCAAAACGGGGTCGTCTGGCTACACCTTC.

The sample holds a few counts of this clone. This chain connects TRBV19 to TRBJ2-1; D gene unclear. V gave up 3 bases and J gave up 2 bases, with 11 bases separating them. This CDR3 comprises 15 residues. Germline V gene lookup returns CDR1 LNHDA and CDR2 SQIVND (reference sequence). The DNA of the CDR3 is TGTGCCAGTAGTATGGGCCGACAAACCTACAATGAGCAGTTCTTC. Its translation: CASSMGRQTYNEQFF.

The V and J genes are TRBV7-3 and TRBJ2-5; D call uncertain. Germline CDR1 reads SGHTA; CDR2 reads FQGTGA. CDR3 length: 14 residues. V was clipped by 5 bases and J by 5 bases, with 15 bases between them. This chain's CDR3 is CASSPGASGETQYF. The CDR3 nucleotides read TGTGCCAGCAGCCCAGGTGCCAGTGGGGAGACCCAGTACTTC.

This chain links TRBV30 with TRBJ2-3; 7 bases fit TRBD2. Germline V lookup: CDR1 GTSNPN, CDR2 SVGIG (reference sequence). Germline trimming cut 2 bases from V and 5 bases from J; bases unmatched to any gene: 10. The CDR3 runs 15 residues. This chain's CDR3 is CAWSSIAGAEDTQYF. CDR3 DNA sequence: TGTGCCTGGAGTAGTATCGCGGGAGCGGAAGATACGCAGTATTTT.

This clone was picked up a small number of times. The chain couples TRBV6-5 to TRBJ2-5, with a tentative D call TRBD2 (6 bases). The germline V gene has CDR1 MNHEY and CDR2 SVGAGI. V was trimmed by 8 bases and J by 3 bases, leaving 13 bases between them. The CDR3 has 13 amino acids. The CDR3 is CASEGLVKETQYF. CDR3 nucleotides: TGTGCCAGCGAGGGACTGGTCAAAGAGACCCAGTACTTC.

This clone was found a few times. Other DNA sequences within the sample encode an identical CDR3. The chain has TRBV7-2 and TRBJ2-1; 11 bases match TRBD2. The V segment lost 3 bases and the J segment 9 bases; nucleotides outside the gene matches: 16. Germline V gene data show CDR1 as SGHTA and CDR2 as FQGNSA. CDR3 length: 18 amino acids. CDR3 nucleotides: TGTGCCAGCAGCTTCGAGGCTACTAGCGGGGGTCGTGGCGGTGAGCAGTTCTTC. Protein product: CASSFEATSGGRGGEQFF.

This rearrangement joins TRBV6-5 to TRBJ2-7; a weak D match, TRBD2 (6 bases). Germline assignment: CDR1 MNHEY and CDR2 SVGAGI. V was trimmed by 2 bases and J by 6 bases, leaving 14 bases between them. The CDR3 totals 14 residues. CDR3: CASSYDGRSAEQYF. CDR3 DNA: TGTGCCAGCAGTTACGACGGGAGAAGTGCCGAGCAGTACTTC.

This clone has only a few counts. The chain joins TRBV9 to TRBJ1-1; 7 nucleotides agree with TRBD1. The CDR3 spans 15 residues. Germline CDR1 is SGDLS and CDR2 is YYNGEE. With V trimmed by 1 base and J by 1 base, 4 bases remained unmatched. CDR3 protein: CASSVQTGRNTEAFF. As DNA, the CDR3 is TGTGCCAGCAGCGTACAGACAGGGAGGAACACTGAAGCTTTCTTT. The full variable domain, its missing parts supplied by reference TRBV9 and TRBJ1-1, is DSGVTQTPKHLITATGQRVTLRCSPRSGDLSVYWYQQSLDQGLQFLIQYYNGEERAKGNILERFSAQQFPDLHSELNLSSLELGDSALYFCASSVQTGRNTEAFFGQGTRLTVV.

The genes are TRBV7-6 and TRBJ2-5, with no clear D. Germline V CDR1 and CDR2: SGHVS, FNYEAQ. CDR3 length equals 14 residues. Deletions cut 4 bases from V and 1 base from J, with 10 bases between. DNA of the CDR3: TGTGCCAGCAGCTCTCACGGGTTCCAAGAGACCCAGTACTTC. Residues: CASSSHGFQETQYF.

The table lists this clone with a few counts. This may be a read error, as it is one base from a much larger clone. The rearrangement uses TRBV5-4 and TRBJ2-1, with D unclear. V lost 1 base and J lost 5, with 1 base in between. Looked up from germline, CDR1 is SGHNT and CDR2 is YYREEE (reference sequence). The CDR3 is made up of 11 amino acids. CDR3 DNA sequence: TGTGCCAGCAGCTTGAACAATGAGCAGTTCTTC. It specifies CASSLNNEQFF.

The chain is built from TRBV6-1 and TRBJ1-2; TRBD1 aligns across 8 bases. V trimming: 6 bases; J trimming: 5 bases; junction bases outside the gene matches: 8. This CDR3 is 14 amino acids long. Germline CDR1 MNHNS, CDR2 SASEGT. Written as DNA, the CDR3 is TGTGCCAGCAGCCTAGAGGACAGGGAATATGGCTACACCTTC. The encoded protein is CASSLEDREYGYTF.

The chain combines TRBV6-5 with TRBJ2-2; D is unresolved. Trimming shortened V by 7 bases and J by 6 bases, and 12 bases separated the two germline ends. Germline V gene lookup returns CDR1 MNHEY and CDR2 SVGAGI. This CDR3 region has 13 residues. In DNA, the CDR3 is TGTGCCAGCACTCACTCCCTCTCCGGGGAGCTGTTTTTT. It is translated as CASTHSLSGELFF.

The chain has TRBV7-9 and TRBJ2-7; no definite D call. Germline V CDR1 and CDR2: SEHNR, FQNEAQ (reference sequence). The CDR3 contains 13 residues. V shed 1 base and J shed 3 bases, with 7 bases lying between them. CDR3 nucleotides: TGTGCCAGCAGCTTAGGGCAGGTCTACGAGCAGTACTTC. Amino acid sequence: CASSLGQVYEQYF.

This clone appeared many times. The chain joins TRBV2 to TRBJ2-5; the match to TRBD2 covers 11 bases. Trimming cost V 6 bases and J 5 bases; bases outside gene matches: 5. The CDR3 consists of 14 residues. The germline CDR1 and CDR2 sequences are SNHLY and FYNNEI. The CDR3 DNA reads TGTGCCAGCAGACGTAGCGGGGGGGCGGAGACCCAGTACTTC. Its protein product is CASRRSGGAETQYF.

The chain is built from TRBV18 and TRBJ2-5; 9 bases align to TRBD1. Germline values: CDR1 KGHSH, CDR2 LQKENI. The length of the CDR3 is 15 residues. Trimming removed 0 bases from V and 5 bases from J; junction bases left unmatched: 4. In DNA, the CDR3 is TGTGCCAGCTCACCACCGGGACAGGGAACGGAGACCCAGTACTTC. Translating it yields CASSPPGQGTETQYF.

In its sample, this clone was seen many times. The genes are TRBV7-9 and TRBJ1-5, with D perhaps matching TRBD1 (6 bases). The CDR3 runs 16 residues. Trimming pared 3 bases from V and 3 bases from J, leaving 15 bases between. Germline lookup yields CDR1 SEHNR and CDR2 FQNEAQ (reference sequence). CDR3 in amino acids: CASSFDGGLPNQPQHF. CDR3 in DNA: TGTGCCAGCAGCTTCGATGGGGGGCTTCCCAATCAGCCCCAGCATTTT.

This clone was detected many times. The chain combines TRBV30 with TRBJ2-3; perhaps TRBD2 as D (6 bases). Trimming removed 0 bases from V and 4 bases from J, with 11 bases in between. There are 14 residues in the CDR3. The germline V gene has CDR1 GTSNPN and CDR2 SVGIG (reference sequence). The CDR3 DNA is TGTGCCTGGAGTGTACAGGACTACGCAGATACGCAGTATTTT. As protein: CAWSVQDYADTQYF. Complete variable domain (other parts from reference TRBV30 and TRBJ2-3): SQTIHQWPATLVQPVGSPLSLECTVEGTSNPNLYWYRQAAGRGLQLLFYSVGIGQISSEVPQNLSASRPQDRQFILSSKKLLLSDSGFYLCAWSVQDYADTQYFGPGTRLTVL.

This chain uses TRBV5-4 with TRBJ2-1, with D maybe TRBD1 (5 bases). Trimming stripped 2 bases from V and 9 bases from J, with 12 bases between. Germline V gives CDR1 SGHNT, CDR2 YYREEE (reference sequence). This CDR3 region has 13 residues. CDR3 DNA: TGTGCCAGCAGCTTTACCCAGCAGGGTGAGCAGTTCTTC. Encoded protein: CASSFTQQGEQFF.

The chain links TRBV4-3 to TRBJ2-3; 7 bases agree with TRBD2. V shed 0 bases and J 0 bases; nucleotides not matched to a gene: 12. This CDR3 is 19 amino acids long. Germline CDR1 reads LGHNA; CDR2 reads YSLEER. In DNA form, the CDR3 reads TGCGCCAGCAGCCAAGATTCTTGGCGGGGGATTACTAGCACAGATACGCAGTATTTT. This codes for CASSQDSWRGITSTDTQYF.

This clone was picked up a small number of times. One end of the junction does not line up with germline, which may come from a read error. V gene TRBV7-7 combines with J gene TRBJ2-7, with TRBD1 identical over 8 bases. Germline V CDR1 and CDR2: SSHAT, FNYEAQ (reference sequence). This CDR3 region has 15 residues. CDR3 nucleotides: TGTGCTAGCAGCCCCGGGACAGGAGTTACCTACGAGCAGTACTTC. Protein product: CASSPGTGVTYEQYF. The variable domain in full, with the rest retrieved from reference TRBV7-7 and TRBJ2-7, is GAGVSQSPRYKVTKRGQDVTLRCDPISSHATLYWYQQALGQGPEFLTYFNYEAQPDKSGLPSDRFSAERPEGSISTLTIQRTEQRDSAMYRCASSPGTGVTYEQYFGPGTRLTVT.

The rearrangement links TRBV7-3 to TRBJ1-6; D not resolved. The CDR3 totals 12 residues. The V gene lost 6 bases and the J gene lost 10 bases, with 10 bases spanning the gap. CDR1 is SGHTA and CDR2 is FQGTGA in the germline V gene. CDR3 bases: TGTGCCAGCAGTGCCGCCAAATCACCCCTCCACTTT. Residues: CASSAAKSPLHF.

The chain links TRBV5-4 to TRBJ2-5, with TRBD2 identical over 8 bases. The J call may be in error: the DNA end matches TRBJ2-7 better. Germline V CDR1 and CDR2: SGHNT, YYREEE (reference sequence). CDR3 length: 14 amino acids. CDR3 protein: CASSPTGLDYEQYF. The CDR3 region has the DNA TGTGCCAGCAGCCCGACGGGACTAGACTACGAGCAGTACTTC.

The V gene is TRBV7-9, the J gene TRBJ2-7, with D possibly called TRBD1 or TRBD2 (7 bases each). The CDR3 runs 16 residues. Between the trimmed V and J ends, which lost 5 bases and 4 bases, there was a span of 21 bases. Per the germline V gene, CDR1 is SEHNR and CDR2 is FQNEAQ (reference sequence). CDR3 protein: CASSPQGGVIEYEQYF. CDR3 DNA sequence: TGTGCCAGCAGCCCCCAGGGGGGGGTAATCGAGTACGAGCAGTACTTC.

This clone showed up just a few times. The CDR3: CASFTGERETQYF. DNA for the CDR3: TGTGCCAGCTTTACAGGGGAACGAGAGACCCAGTACTTC. The chain couples TRBV6-1 to TRBJ2-5, with TRBD1 matching over 7 bases. Per the germline V gene, CDR1 is MNHNS and CDR2 is SASEGT. Germline trimming cut 8 bases from V and 4 bases from J; bases unmatched to any gene: 7. This CDR3 is built from 13 residues.

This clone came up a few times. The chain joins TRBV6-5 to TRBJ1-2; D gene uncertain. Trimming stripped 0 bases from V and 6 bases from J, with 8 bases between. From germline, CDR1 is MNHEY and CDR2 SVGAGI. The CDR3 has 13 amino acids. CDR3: CASSYSRQDGYTF. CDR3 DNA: TGTGCCAGCAGTTACTCGAGACAAGATGGCTACACCTTC.

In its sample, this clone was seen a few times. CDR3 region: CASSTGSTPGLEQYF. The CDR3 nucleotides read TGTGCCAGCAGCACCGGATCGACCCCGGGACTTGAGCAGTACTTC. The J gene is TRBJ2-7, the V gene TRBV5-4, with D possibly matching TRBD2 (6 bases). The germline V and J ends were trimmed by 4 bases and 7 bases, with 21 bases remaining between them. Germline values: CDR1 SGHNT, CDR2 YYREEE (reference sequence). CDR3 length equals 15 residues.